The present TCR beta chain was sequenced within a study of blood T cell repertoires in COVID-19. For the study at large: Acute-phase and convalescent COVID-19 samples originated in the United States, Italy and Spain. T cells, B-cell-depleted T cells, or PBMCs supplied cDNA or gDNA.

The CDR3 sequence is 15 residues long. Germline CDR1 is LNHDA and CDR2 is SQIVND (reference sequence). V lost 5 bases, J lost 2 bases, and 13 bases lay in between. Source study methods: For nucleated cells, counts were estimated from reference gene primer amplification. Sequencing used immunoSEQ multiplex PCR; TCRdb keeps in-frame clones, though not all of them. V, J and clone size derive from that table, while D and trimming were established from the DNA sequence. The sample comprises roughly 140,000 clones, about 91% of which are singletons, and 25% to 30% rests with the top ten. The J gene is TRBJ1-5, the V gene TRBV19; tentatively, D is TRBD1 (6 bases). The clonotype originates from a human donor in a cohort sampled during active COVID-19. Sequenced: peripheral blood. CDR3 nucleotides: TGTGCCAGTAGTTTCCAGGGGATCGGCAATCAGCCCCAGCATTTT. It yields the protein CASSFQGIGNQPQHF.